The 14 T cell receptor beta chains below all came from one sample that was sequenced in a study of CD8 T cells in ankylosing spondylitis. TCRdb used MiXCR to reprocess the 5' RACE reads, holding one entry per CDR3 protein. This table holds some 270,000 distinct CDR3 sequences, under 35% found once. Sequenced material: blood, either unsorted or a sorted T cell fraction (not recorded which). These receptors all come from a male donor with ankylosing spondylitis or in good health (not recorded which).

The chain is built from TRBV12-3 or TRBV12-4 and TRBJ2-1; D is unresolved. The CDR3 is 13 amino acids. Trimming removed 3 bases from V and 8 bases from J, with 11 bases in between. CDR3 in DNA: TGTGCCAGCAGTTTGGCTCTACATCATGAGCAGTTCTTC. It encodes CASSLALHHEQFF.

This clonotype has just a few counts. The chain combines TRBV20-1 with TRBJ1-1; D not certain. This CDR3 region has 12 residues. The V gene's germline CDR1 is DFQATT and CDR2 SNEGSKA (reference sequence). The germline V and J ends were trimmed by 3 bases and 1 base, with 6 bases remaining between them. The CDR3 coding sequence is TGCAGTGCTAGGCAGCCGAACACTGAAGCTTTCTTT. Translating it yields CSARQPNTEAFF.

This clonotype was observed a few times. The genes are TRBV10-2 and TRBJ2-3, with TRBD2 matching 7 bases. Germline lookup yields CDR1 WSHSY and CDR2 SAAADI. V shed 7 bases, J shed 3 bases, and the junction held 4 bases outside the gene matches. The CDR3 is 13 residues long. Here the CDR3 reads CASMGGATDTQYF. The DNA of the CDR3 is TGCGCCAGCATGGGAGGGGCAACAGATACGCAGTATTTT.

V gene TRBV7-2 combines with J gene TRBJ2-5; perhaps D is TRBD1 or TRBD2 (5 bases each). CDR3 length equals 17 residues. Germline V lookup: CDR1 SGHTA, CDR2 FQGNSA. The V gene lost 1 base and the J gene lost 2 bases, with 17 bases spanning the gap. CDR3 sequence (DNA): TGTGCCAGCAGCTTAGGGGGACCGAGAGCCGATCAAGAGACCCAGTACTTC. Translation gives CASSLGGPRADQETQYF.

The chain recombines TRBV20-1 with TRBJ2-1; 10 positions agree with TRBD2. CDR3 length equals 16 residues. V shed 1 base and J 5 bases; nucleotides not matched to a gene: 8. Germline assignment: CDR1 DFQATT and CDR2 SNEGSKA (reference sequence). The CDR3 here is CSARGLTSGTHNEQFF. The CDR3 coding sequence is TGCAGTGCTAGAGGGCTAACTAGCGGGACACACAATGAGCAGTTCTTC.

This clonotype was detected only a few times. The chain links TRBV25-1 to TRBJ2-7; 7 positions match TRBD1. The germline V gene has CDR1 MGHDK and CDR2 SYGVNS. The CDR3 runs 13 residues. The J segment lost 3 bases and the V segment lost 5 bases, leaving 4 bases of the junction unmatched. CDR3 residues: CASSQTGFYEQYF. DNA for the CDR3: TGTGCCAGCAGTCAGACAGGGTTCTACGAGCAGTACTTC.

The chain employs TRBV29-1 and TRBJ2-7; either TRBD1 or TRBD2 may supply D (5 bases each). This CDR3 contains 14 residues. The germline gives CDR1 SQVTM, CDR2 ANQGSEA. The V gene lost 4 bases and the J gene lost 4 bases, with 17 bases spanning the gap. The CDR3 is CSVAGTDAGYEQYF. The CDR3 nucleotides are TGCAGCGTTGCCGGGACGGATGCCGGGTACGAGCAGTACTTC.

Only a few counts were recorded for this clonotype. V is TRBV28 and J is TRBJ2-7, with D uncertain. The CDR3 runs to 15 residues. The germline gives CDR1 MDHEN, CDR2 SYDVKM. Trimming pared 5 bases from V and 2 bases from J, leaving 16 bases between. CDR3: CASSTSRQPTYEQYF. DNA of the CDR3: TGTGCCAGCAGTACTTCCCGCCAACCAACCTACGAGCAGTACTTC.

This rearrangement joins TRBV4-1 to TRBJ2-5; either TRBD1 or TRBD2 may supply D (5 bases each). V lost 3 bases, J lost 3 bases, and 14 bases lay in between. Germline CDR1 is MGHRA and CDR2 is YSYEKL. CDR3 length: 15 residues. CDR3: CASSQTPLGEETQYF. For the CDR3, the DNA is TGCGCCAGCAGCCAGACCCCGCTGGGGGAAGAGACCCAGTACTTC.

This clonotype was observed a handful of times. This chain connects TRBV11-2 to TRBJ2-2, with D perhaps TRBD2 (6 bases). Trimming left V 5 bases short and J 6 bases short, with 19 bases between. This CDR3 is 16 amino acids long. Germline V gene data show CDR1 as SGHAT and CDR2 as FQNNGV. The CDR3 loop is CASSRALWGGAGELFF. CDR3 nucleotides: TGTGCCAGCAGCAGGGCGTTGTGGGGAGGCGCCGGGGAGCTGTTTTTT.

This sequence joins TRBV6-6 and TRBJ2-7; 9 nucleotides align to TRBD1. The trim removed 7 bases at V and 4 bases at J, leaving 5 bases unmatched. This CDR3 has 13 amino acids. Germline V gene data show CDR1 as MNHNY and CDR2 as SVGAGI (reference sequence). CDR3: CASTTGTGYEQYF. CDR3 bases: TGTGCCAGCACCACCGGGACAGGGTACGAGCAGTACTTC.

This clonotype appeared once. The V and J genes are TRBV12-3 or TRBV12-4 and TRBJ1-1; D possibly corresponds to TRBD1 (5 bases). This CDR3 is 17 amino acids long. V lost 3 bases to trimming and J lost 1 base, with 18 bases between them. The CDR3 loop is CASSFVLGGTKNTEAFF. CDR3 DNA: TGTGCCAGCAGTTTTGTTCTTGGAGGGACCAAGAACACTGAAGCTTTCTTT.

In its sample, this clonotype was seen a few times. The chain employs TRBV12-3 or TRBV12-4 and TRBJ1-4; 8 bases are shared with TRBD1. Losses at the gene ends were 2 bases for V and 14 bases for J; bases not matched to a gene: 4. The CDR3 has 12 residues. The CDR3 sequence: CASSLSDRGLFF. In DNA, the CDR3 is TGTGCCAGCAGTTTAAGTGACAGGGGCCTGTTTTTT.

The chain has TRBV29-1 and TRBJ2-3; D could derive from TRBD1 or TRBD2 (5 bases each). Deletions cut 7 bases from V and 10 bases from J, with 9 bases between. CDR3 size: 9 residues. Germline values: CDR1 SQVTM, CDR2 ANQGSEA. For the CDR3, the DNA is TGCAGCGGGGGGAATCCGCAGTATTTT. This codes for CSGGNPQYF.